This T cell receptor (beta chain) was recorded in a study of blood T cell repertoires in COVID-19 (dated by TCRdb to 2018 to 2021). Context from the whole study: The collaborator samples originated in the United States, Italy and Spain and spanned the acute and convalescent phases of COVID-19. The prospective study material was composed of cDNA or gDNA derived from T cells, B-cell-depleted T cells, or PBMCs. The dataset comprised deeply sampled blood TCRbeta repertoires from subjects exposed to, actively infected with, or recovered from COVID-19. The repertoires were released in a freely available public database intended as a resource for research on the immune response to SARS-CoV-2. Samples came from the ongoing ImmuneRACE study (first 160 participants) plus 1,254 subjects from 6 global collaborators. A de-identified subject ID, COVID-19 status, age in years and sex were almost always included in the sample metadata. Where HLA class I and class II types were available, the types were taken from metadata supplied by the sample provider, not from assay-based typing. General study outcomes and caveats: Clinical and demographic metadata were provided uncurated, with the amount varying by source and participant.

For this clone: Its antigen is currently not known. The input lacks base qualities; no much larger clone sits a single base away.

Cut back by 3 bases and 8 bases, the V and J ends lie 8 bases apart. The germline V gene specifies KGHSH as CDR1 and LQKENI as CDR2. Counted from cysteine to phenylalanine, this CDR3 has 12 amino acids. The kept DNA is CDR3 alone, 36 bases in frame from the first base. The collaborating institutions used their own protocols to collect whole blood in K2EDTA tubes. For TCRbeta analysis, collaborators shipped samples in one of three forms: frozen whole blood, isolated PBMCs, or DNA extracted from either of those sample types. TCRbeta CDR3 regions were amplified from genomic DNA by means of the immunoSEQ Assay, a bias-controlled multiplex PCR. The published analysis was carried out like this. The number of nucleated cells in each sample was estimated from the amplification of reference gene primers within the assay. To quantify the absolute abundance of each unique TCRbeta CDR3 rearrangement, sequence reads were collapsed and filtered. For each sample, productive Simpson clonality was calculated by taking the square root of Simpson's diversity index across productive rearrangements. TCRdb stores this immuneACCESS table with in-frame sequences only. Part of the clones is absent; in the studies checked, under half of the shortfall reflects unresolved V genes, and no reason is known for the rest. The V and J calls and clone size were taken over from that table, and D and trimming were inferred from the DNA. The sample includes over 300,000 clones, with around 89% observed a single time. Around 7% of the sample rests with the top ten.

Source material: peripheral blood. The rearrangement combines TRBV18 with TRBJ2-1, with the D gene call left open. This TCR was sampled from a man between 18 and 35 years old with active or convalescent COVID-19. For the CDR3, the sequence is CASSPAIDEQFF. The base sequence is TGTGCCAGCTCACCTGCGATAGATGAGCAGTTCTTC. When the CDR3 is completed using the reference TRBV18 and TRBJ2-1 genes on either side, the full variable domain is NAGVMQNPRHLVRRRGQEARLRCSPMKGHSHVYWYRQLPEEGLKFMVYLQKENIIDESGMPKERFSAEFPKEGPSILRIQQVVRGDSAAYFCASSPAIDEQFFGPGTRLTVL.